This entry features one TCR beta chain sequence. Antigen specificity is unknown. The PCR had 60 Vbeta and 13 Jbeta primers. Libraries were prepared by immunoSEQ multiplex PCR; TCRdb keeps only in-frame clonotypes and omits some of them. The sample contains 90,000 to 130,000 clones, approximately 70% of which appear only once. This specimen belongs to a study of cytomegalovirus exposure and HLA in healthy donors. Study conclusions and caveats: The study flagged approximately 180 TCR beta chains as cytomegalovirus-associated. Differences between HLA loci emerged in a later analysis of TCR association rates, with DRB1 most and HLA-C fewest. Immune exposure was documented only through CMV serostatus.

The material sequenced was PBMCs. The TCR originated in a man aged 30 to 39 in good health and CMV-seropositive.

The CDR3 DNA reads as TGTGCCAGTAGTATAGATACCGGGGGAGTCGGCACTGAAGCTTTCTTT. This encodes CASSIDTGGVGTEAFF. The chain combines TRBV19 with TRBJ1-1; D is possibly TRBD1 (5 bases). The CDR3 totals 16 residues. Germline values: CDR1 LNHDA, CDR2 SQIVND (reference sequence). The V end was cut by 0 bases, the J end by 4 bases, with 15 bases between.